This TCR beta chain was observed in a study of T cell responses to AZD1222 COVID-19 vaccine. This CDR3 is 13 amino acids long. Germline CDR1 reads MDHEN; CDR2 reads SYDVKM. Between the trimmed V and J ends, which lost 6 bases and 2 bases, there was a span of 8 bases. This table comes from immunoSEQ multiplex PCR, and its TCRdb copy is limited to in-frame clones, with some not included. The sample records more than 150,000 clones, roughly nine tenths being singletons. This specimen was peripheral blood, taken after recovery from COVID-19. This TCR was recovered from an adult who had recovered from COVID-19. This sequence joins TRBV28 and TRBJ1-5; D gene ambiguous. For the CDR3, the DNA is TGTGCCAGCAGCCATATGGGCAATCAGCCCCAGCATTTT. Encoded protein: CASSHMGNQPQHF.